Presented here are 12 T cell receptor beta chains from one specimen sequenced in a study of a mutant IDH1 vaccine in newly diagnosed glioma. Only in-frame clones appear in the TCRdb table, and some are missing; sequencing was by immunoSEQ multiplex PCR. The table shows 70,000 to 95,000 clones, with around 85% occurring only once. The antigens for these receptors are not known. Time point given: week 23, last vaccination. A 20-mer mutant IDH1 peptide at 300 ug was injected subcutaneously with topical imiquimod. Sequenced material: PBMCs, taken from a glioma patient whose treatment included an IDH1 peptide vaccine. The source of these receptors is a woman in her fifties or sixties with glioma.

The J gene is TRBJ1-6, the V gene TRBV5-1; unclear D gene. This CDR3 is built from 14 residues. Trimming removed 1 base at V and 5 bases at J, with 7 bases between. Germline values: CDR1 SGHRS, CDR2 YFSETQ. CDR3 in amino acids: CASSLPRDNSPLHF. CDR3 in DNA: TGCGCCAGCAGCTTGCCACGGGATAATTCACCCCTCCACTTT.

V is TRBV7-9 and J is TRBJ2-7, with D possibly called TRBD1 or TRBD2 (5 bases each). CDR1 is SEHNR, CDR2 FQNEAQ, per germline (reference sequence). V gave up 3 bases and J gave up 3 bases, with 12 bases separating them. The CDR3 is 14 amino acids. CDR3: CASSLTGPLYEQYF. CDR3 coding DNA: TGTGCCAGCAGCTTGACGGGGCCACTCTACGAGCAGTACTTC.

The chain is built from TRBV9 and TRBJ1-1; no clear D gene. Germline CDR1 and CDR2: SGDLS and YYNGEE. V was shortened by 8 bases and J by 1 base, with 9 bases between the two germline ends. This CDR3 is built from 12 residues. This CDR3 is CASKRGNTEAFF. CDR3 DNA sequence: TGTGCCAGTAAACGAGGGAACACTGAAGCTTTCTTT.

This rearrangement joins TRBV9 to TRBJ1-2; no clear D gene. Trimming took 6 bases from V and 4 from J, leaving 16 bases between them. The CDR3 loop spans 14 amino acids. From germline, CDR1 is SGDLS and CDR2 YYNGEE. The CDR3 DNA reads TGTGCCAGCACCCCAGGAAGGGTCCTCTATGGCTACACCTTC. It translates to CASTPGRVLYGYTF.

The chain joins TRBV4-1 to TRBJ2-7; 7 nucleotides match TRBD1. CDR1 and CDR2 (germline): MGHRA, YSYEKL. The CDR3 consists of 15 residues. V dropped 4 bases and J dropped 7; count of bases not matched to a gene: 13. As DNA, the CDR3 is TGCGCCAGCAGCCGGTACGACAGGGCCCTGGCAGAGCAGTACTTC. It codes for CASSRYDRALAEQYF.

This chain joins TRBV25-1 and TRBJ1-2; D remains unclear. Looked up from germline, CDR1 is MGHDK and CDR2 is SYGVNS. Trimming removed 7 bases at V and 8 bases at J, with 8 bases between. CDR3 length: 10 residues. CDR3 in amino acids: CASKLQGYTF. The CDR3, as DNA: TGTGCCAGCAAGCTCCAAGGCTACACCTTC.

This chain joins TRBV7-3 and TRBJ2-6; tentatively, D is TRBD1 (6 bases). The CDR3 spans 17 residues. Germline CDR1 is SGHTA and CDR2 is FQGTGA. V shed 3 bases and J shed 0 bases, with 12 bases lying between them. CDR3 protein: CASSFQGTHSGANVLTF. In DNA form, the CDR3 reads TGTGCCAGCAGCTTCCAGGGGACACACTCTGGGGCCAACGTCCTGACTTTC.

The rearrangement joins TRBV6-5 to TRBJ1-4; D possibly corresponds to TRBD1 (5 bases). Germline CDR1 is MNHEY and CDR2 is SVGAGI. V lost 5 bases, J lost 2 bases, and 9 bases lay in between. The CDR3 contains 14 residues. In DNA, the CDR3 is TGTGCCAGCAGTGACCGGGGGACTAATGAAAAACTGTTTTTT. This codes for CASSDRGTNEKLFF.

This clone was observed a single time. The V call is TRBV5-4, the J call TRBJ2-5; TRBD2 matches 8 bases. The CDR3 covers 13 residues. Looked up from germline, CDR1 is SGHNT and CDR2 is YYREEE (reference sequence). Trimming took 2 bases from V and 4 from J; bases not matched to a gene: 1. CDR3 bases: TGTGCCAGCAGCTTCACTAGCGGAGAGACCCAGTACTTC. It encodes CASSFTSGETQYF. The complete variable domain, with remaining parts taken from reference TRBV5-4 and TRBJ2-5, reads ETGVTQSPTHLIKTRGQQVTLRCSSQSGHNTVSWYQQALGQGPQFIFQYYREEENGRGNFPPRFSGLQFPNYSSELNVNALELDDSALYLCASSFTSGETQYFGPGTRLLVL.

The J gene is TRBJ1-1, the V gene TRBV12-1. TRBV12-1 is listed as a pseudogene. This CDR3 has 12 amino acids. The CDR3 nucleotides read TGTGCCAGCAGCTTTTGGAGGACTGAAGCTTTCTTT. This gives the protein CASSFWRTEAFF.

The rearrangement uses TRBV6-5 and TRBJ1-1; TRBD1 matches 7 bases. Germline V lookup: CDR1 MNHEY, CDR2 SVGAGI. CDR3 length: 13 residues. J was trimmed by 4 bases and V by 6 bases; bases with no gene match: 5. The CDR3 is CASRLGQATEAFF. The CDR3 DNA is TGTGCCAGCAGACTTGGACAGGCCACTGAAGCTTTCTTT.

This clone was found once. The chain links TRBV7-6 to TRBJ2-1; D assignment may be TRBD1 or TRBD2 (6 bases each). Trimming pared 1 base from V and 2 bases from J, leaving 12 bases between. The germline V gene has CDR1 SGHVS and CDR2 FNYEAQ. The CDR3 has 16 residues. The CDR3 here is CASSLGEGGTYNEQFF. CDR3 nucleotide sequence: TGTGCCAGCAGCTTAGGCGAGGGGGGTACCTACAATGAGCAGTTCTTC.